A selection of T cell receptor beta chains follows, all from one sample in a study of shared T cell receptors in the human thymus. Libraries were prepared by immunoSEQ multiplex PCR; TCRdb keeps only in-frame clonotypes and omits some of them. The table includes 540,000 or so clones, approximately 80% detected once. These data are also associated with another study on human thymus T cells.

The source material was thymocytes. These TCRs come from a boy in the first two years of life with a congenital heart defect. Both conserved end residues are part of each CDR3. D genes are given only for firm matches. Clone size appears in some rows only: once, few, many, or a class for an expanded clone.

TRBD2	TRBV5-1	TRBJ2-7	-	TGCGCCAGCAGCTTGGCCGGGGCGGGAGGCCTCTACGAGCAGTACTTC	CASSLAGAGGLYEQYF
-	TRBV9	TRBJ2-3	-	TGTGCCAGCAGCGTAGCGGGAGAGGAGGGATGTACGCAGTATTTT	CASSVAGEEGCTQYF
-	TRBV5-4	TRBJ1-2	-	TGTGCCAGCGGCGGCGAGGGTTCCCTCTATGGCTACACCTTC	CASGGEGSLYGYTF
-	TRBV28	TRBJ1-5	-	TGTGCCAGCAGTTTATGGTCGGGACTCAATCAGCCCCAGCATTTT	CASSLWSGLNQPQHF
-	TRBV28	TRBJ2-7	-	TGTGCCAGCAGTTTATTCGGGGTTCCCTACGAGCAGTACTTC	CASSLFGVPYEQYF
TRBD1	TRBV7-3	TRBJ2-1	once	TGTGCCAGCAGCCCCCCCGGGACAGGGACTCACAATGAGCAGTTCTTC	CASSPPGTGTHNEQFF
TRBD2	TRBV7-9	TRBJ2-3	-	TGTGCCAGCAGCTTAGTTCGAGCGGGAGATTCTGATACGCAGTATTTT	CASSLVRAGDSDTQYF
-	TRBV28	TRBJ1-4	few	TGTGCCAGCAGTTTTGAGGGTAATAATGAAAAACTGTTTTTT	CASSFEGNNEKLFF
TRBD1	TRBV5-1	TRBJ1-4	-	TGCGCCAGCAGCTCGGGCGGGACAGGTTTTTTT	CASSSGGTGFF
TRBD2	TRBV19	TRBJ2-3	-	TGTGCCAGTACCCGACTAGCGGGAGTTTCCACAGATACGCAGTATTTT	CASTRLAGVSTDTQYF
TRBD1	TRBV6-5	TRBJ1-1	few	TGTGCCAGCAGTTGGCGCTCGACAGGGACTGAAGCTTTCTTT	CASSWRSTGTEAFF
-	TRBV4-2	TRBJ2-2	-	TGTGCCAGCAGCCAAGATTGTCAGTACACCGGGGAGCTGTTTTTT	CASSQDCQYTGELFF
TRBD2	TRBV15	TRBJ2-7	-	TGTGCCACCAGCAGAGGGGAATCTAGGGGCGGGAGTTACGAGCAGTACTTC	CATSRGESRGGSYEQYF
-	TRBV5-5	TRBJ2-1	-	TGTGCCAGCAGCTTGGCAGACAATGAGCAGTTCTTC	CASSLADNEQFF
TRBD2	TRBV25-1	TRBJ2-7	few	TGTGCCAGCAGTGAAACCAGGACTAGCGAGCCCTACGAGCAGTACTTC	CASSETRTSEPYEQYF
-	TRBV27	TRBJ2-6	-	TGTGCCACAACATACTCTCCGGGGAAGGTCCCTGGGGCCAACGTCCTGACTTTC	CATTYSPGKVPGANVLTF
-	TRBV6-5	TRBJ1-3	-	TGTGCCAGCAGCTATAAGTTCTCTGGAAACACCATATATTTT	CASSYKFSGNTIYF
-	TRBV5-1	TRBJ1-1	once	TGCGCCAGCAGCTTTAATCTGAACACTGAAGCTTTCTTT	CASSFNLNTEAFF
-	TRBV5-4	TRBJ2-1	-	TGTGCCAGCAGCTTGGGGTCGGGGTCCTCCTACAATGAGCAGTTCTTC	CASSLGSGSSYNEQFF
TRBD2	TRBV25-1	TRBJ2-7	-	TGTGCCAGCAGTGAATATCCCTCTAGCGGGAGAGGATCCTACGAGCAGTACTTC	CASSEYPSSGRGSYEQYF
TRBD1	TRBV4-3	TRBJ2-7	few	TGCGCCAGCAGCCAAGTCATTAATTGGGGGACAGGCGCCTACGAGCAGTACTTC	CASSQVINWGTGAYEQYF
-	TRBV15	TRBJ1-5	-	TGTGCCACCAACCCGACAGTGTGGAGCAATCAGCCCCAGCATTTT	CATNPTVWSNQPQHF
-	TRBV19	TRBJ2-6	few	TGTGCCAGTAGTATGTCGGGCTCTGGGGCCAACGTCCTGACTTTC	CASSMSGSGANVLTF
TRBD1	TRBV5-4	TRBJ1-2	-	TGTGCCAGCAGCTTGGTAGGCACGGACAGGGGAATTAACTATGGCTACACCTTC	CASSLVGTDRGINYGYTF
-	TRBV6-5	TRBJ1-5	once	TGTGCCAGCAGTCCCTACACCGGAGGGAATCAGCCCCAGCATTTT	CASSPYTGGNQPQHF
-	TRBV27	TRBJ2-6	-	TGTGCCAGCAGTTCCGCCTACAGCAGGAAGAGCTCTGGGGCCAACGTCCTGACTTTC	CASSSAYSRKSSGANVLTF
-	TRBV27	TRBJ2-7	-	TGTGCCAGCACCCTACCCTCGACAGTATCCTACGAGCAGTACTTC	CASTLPSTVSYEQYF
-	TRBV2	TRBJ2-5	-	TGTGCCAGCACCGGGGGGCTCACGGAGACCCAGTACTTC	CASTGGLTETQYF
TRBD1	TRBV4-1	TRBJ1-2	-	TGCGCCAGCAGCCCCGACAGGGAGGAGGCCTATGGCTACACCTTC	CASSPDREEAYGYTF
-	TRBV6-1	TRBJ1-2	-	TGTGCCAGCAGTGTCCCCGGGGGGGAAGCTAACTATGGCTACACCTTC	CASSVPGGEANYGYTF
-	TRBV4-3	TRBJ2-1	-	TGCGCCAGCAGCCACGTCCGCGGTAGCGAGCAGTTCTTC	CASSHVRGSEQFF
TRBD1	TRBV11-2	TRBJ2-2	-	TGTGCCAGCAGCACAGAAGGGGACAGCACGTCCGGGGAGCTGTTTTTT	CASSTEGDSTSGELFF
-	TRBV28	TRBJ2-7	few	TGTGCCAGCAGCCACCGGGACACCAGAAGGTACGAGCAGTACTTC	CASSHRDTRRYEQYF
-	TRBV19	TRBJ2-2	few	TGTGCCAGTAGTCCCGGAGGCGGGGAGCTGTTTTTT	CASSPGGGELFF
TRBD1	TRBV10-3	TRBJ1-5	-	TGTGCCATCAGTGAGTCGGGACAGAACAATCAGCCCCAGCATTTT	CAISESGQNNQPQHF